This T cell receptor beta chain originates from a study of T cells in Graves' hyperthyroidism and ophthalmopathy. On the study more broadly: At initial diagnosis, before any treatment had begun, peripheral blood was obtained.

Not enrolled were patients with uncontrolled infection, other autoimmune disease, pregnancy or lactation. TCR beta CDR3 sequences were amplified from RNA transcripts. During a first-round RT-PCR of the TCR CDR3, the HTBI primer set was used. TCRdb recomputed calls from the multiplex PCR reads with MiXCR, one row per CDR3 protein. The table has about 710,000 distinct CDR3 sequences, 16% seen once; the top ten hold under 10%. Study-wide points: The model predicted ophthalmopathy a median around 6.5 months before onset.

This clonotype appeared a few times. What it binds is unknown. Germline V gene sequence: CDR1 DFQATT, CDR2 SNEGSKA (reference sequence). Trimming stripped 6 bases from V and 7 bases from J, with 21 bases between. The CDR3 is 14 amino acids. V is TRBV20-1 and J is TRBJ2-5, with D tentatively TRBD1 (6 bases). The sequencing input was blood. This clonotype was obtained from a man aged 18 to 30 with Graves' hyperthyroidism. The CDR3 bases are TGCAGTGCGGGCAAAACAGGACCCAGGGGGACCCAGTACTTC. Protein product: CSAGKTGPRGTQYF.